This TCR beta chain was retrieved from a study of Ad26.COV2.S vaccination and SARS-CoV-2 variants (dated by TCRdb to 2020 to 2022). Regarding the study in general: Donors in the vaccine arm were drawn from COV1001, a multicentre, randomized, double-blind, placebo-controlled phase I-IIa trial testing Ad26.COV2.S in healthy adults. Ad26.COV2.S was administered intramuscularly at 5 x 10^10 or 1 x 10^11 viral particles, either as a single shot or as two shots given 56 days apart. TCRbeta repertoire sequencing was used to assess the specificity and breadth of SARS-CoV-2-reactive T cell receptors after Ad26.COV2.S vaccination. A total of 32 samples were included in the TCR-sequenced set, comprising around 20 Ad26.COV2.S vaccine recipients, 5 placebo recipients and 8 SARS-CoV-2 convalescent individuals. Trial participants were randomized into five groups of five, in which low-dose or high-dose Ad26.COV2.S was given once or twice, or placebo was given on both occasions. Blinding of investigators to trial group allocation was maintained during experiments and outcome assessment. What the research found in general, with its limitations: Compared with placebo recipients, Ad26.COV2.S recipients showed higher spike-specific TCR breadth (P = 0.0014). It was noted by the authors that total T cell responses may have been underestimated by the TCR breadth and depth analyses. After vaccination, substantial breadth of spike-specific CD8+ and CD4+ T cell responses was reported. Vaccine and placebo recipients had comparable non-spike TCR breadth, which fits with the vaccine containing only spike. The study lacked the statistical power to compare responses across vaccine doses or regimens.

The treatment or condition label on this specimen signifies: some 19 received Ad26.COV2.S at low or high dose, single or two shots; about five received placebo; per-sample allocation not given. For vaccine and placebo recipients, repertoires were sequenced using samples collected on day 63 after the first injection. Between 29 July and 7 August 2020, Cohort 1b enrolled around 24 adults aged 18-55 years at one site in Boston, USA. As a vaccine, Ad26.COV2.S was a replication-incompetent adenovirus type 26 vector that expressed a prefusion-stabilized SARS-CoV-2 spike protein derived from the original Wuhan strain. The immunoSEQ Assay was used to sequence TCRbeta CDR3 regions. After extraction, genomic DNA underwent amplification by bias-controlled multiplex PCR, followed by high-throughput sequencing. As for the authors' bioinformatics: To quantify the absolute abundance of each unique TCRbeta CDR3 region, sequences were collapsed and filtered. Usable DNA was measured by amplifying reference genes present in all nucleated cells, and TCRbeta template counts were normalized to that usable DNA to estimate T cell fraction. Repertoire TCRs were annotated as SARS-CoV-2-specific by exact matching of V gene, CDR3 amino acid sequence and J gene to a known reactive TCR set. The reference SARS-CoV-2 TCR set was derived from MIRA and filtered for enrichment in COVID-19-positive ImmuneCODE repertoires, a step that removed public or cross-reactive TCRs. Drawing on the MIRA antigens, annotated TCRs were analysed further at the level of specific ORF or position within ORF. Depth was the summed frequency of annotated unique rearrangements, while breadth was defined as annotated unique rearrangements over total unique productive rearrangements. Two-sided Wilcoxon rank-sum tests were applied when comparing TCR breadth between groups. Held by TCRdb, this immuneACCESS table contains in-frame sequences only and omits some clones. Under half of the omission traces to an unresolved V gene where checked; the cause of the rest is unknown. That table supplies the V and J calls and clone size; D and trimming were determined from the DNA. The sample contains some 500,000 clones, roughly 89% of them found a single time. Just over 2.5% of the sample is in the top ten clones.

The germline V gene encodes CDR1 MDHEN and CDR2 SYDVKM. Between the V and J ends, shortened by 5 bases and 3 bases respectively, the junction contains 14 bases. The CDR3 holds 14 amino acids from the cysteine to the phenylalanine. CDR3 DNA is the only sequence kept; it has 42 bases, read in frame from the first base. Notes on this clone: No cognate antigen has been identified for it. Base qualities are missing; no much larger clone stands one base away.

The sequencing here drew on peripheral blood, taken in a trial of Ad26.COV2.S vaccine versus placebo. The sequence came from a person between 18 and 60 years old who received the Ad26.COV2.S COVID-19 vaccine or a placebo. The sequence links TRBV28 to TRBJ2-7; the D gene is not confidently resolved. The DNA sequence reads TGTGCCAGCAGTCGGATAAGTTTCGGCTACGAGCAGTACTTC. This encodes CASSRISFGYEQYF.